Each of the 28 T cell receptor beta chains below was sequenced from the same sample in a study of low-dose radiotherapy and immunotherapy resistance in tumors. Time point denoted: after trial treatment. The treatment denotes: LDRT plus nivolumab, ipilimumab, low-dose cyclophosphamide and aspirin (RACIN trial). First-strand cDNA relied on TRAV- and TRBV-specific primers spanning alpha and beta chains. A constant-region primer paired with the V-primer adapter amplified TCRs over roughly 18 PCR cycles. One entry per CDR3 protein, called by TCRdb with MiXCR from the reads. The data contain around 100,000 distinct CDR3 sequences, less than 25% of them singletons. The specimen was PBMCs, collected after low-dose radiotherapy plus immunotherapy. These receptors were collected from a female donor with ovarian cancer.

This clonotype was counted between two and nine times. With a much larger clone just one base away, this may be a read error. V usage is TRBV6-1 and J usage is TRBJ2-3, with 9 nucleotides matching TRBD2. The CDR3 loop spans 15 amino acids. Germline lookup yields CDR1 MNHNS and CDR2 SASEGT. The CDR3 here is CASSLRLAATDTQFF. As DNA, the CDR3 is TGTGCCAGCAGTCTGCGACTAGCGGCGACAGATACGCAGTTTTTT.

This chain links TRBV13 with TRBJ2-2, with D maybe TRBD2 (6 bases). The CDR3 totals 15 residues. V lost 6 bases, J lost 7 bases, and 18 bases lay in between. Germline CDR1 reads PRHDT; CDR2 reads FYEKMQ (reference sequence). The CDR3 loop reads CASSADSGRDGELFF. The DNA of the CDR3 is TGTGCCAGCAGTGCGGATAGCGGAAGGGACGGGGAGCTGTTTTTT.

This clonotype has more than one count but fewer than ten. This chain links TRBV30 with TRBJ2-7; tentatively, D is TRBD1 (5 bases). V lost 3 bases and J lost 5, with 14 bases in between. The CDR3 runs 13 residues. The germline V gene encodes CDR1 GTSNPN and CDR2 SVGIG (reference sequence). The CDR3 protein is CAWSTHTGNEQYF. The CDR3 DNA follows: TGTGCCTGGAGCACCCACACAGGTAACGAGCAGTACTTC. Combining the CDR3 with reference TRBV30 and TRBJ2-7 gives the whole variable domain SQTIHQWPATLVQPVGSPLSLECTVEGTSNPNLYWYRQAAGRGLQLLFYSVGIGQISSEVPQNLSASRPQDRQFILSSKKLLLSDSGFYLCAWSTHTGNEQYFGPGTRLTVT.

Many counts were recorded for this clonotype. This CDR3 reads CASSGSGTSTDTQYF. The CDR3 DNA reads TGTGCCAGCAGCGGAAGCGGAACTAGCACAGATACGCAGTATTTT. The gene calls are TRBV2 and TRBJ2-3; possible D gene TRBD2, 5 bases. This CDR3 has 15 amino acids. V was pared by 6 bases and J by 0 bases, with 13 bases between. Germline V gene sequence: CDR1 SNHLY, CDR2 FYNNEI.

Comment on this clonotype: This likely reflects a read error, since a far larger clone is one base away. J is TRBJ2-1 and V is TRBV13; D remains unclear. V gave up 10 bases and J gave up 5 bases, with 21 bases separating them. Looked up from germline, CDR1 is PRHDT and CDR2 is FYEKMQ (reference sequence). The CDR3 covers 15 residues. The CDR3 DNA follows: TGTGCCAACGAACGAGGCTCGGCGTTCGACAATGAGCAGTTCTTC. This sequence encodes CANERGSAFDNEQFF. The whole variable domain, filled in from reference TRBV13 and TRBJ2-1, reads AAGVIQSPRHLIKEKRETATLKCYPIPRHDTVYWYQQGPGQDPQFLISFYEKMQSDKGSIPDRFSAQQFSDYHSELNMSSLELGDSALYFCANERGSAFDNEQFFGPGTRLTVL.

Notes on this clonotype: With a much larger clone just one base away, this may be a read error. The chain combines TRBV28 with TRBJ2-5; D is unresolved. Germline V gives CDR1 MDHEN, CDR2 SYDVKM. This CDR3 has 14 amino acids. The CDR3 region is CASSPLDEFETQCF. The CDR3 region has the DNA TGTGCCAGCAGTCCTCTGGACGAGTTCGAGACCCAGTGCTTC. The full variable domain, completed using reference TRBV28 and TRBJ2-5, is DVKVTQSSRYLVKRTGEKVFLECVQDMDHENMFWYRQDPGLGLRLIYFSYDVKMKEKGDIPEGYSVSREKKERFSLILESASTNQTSMYLCASSPLDEFETQCFGPGTRLLVL.

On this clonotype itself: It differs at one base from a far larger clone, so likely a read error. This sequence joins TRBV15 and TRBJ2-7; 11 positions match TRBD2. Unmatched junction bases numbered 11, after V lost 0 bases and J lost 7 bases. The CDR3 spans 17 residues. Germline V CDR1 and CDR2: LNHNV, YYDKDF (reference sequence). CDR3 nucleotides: TGTGCCACCAGCAGAGATTATAGCGGGAGGGCAATGAATGAGCAGTACTTC. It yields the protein CATSRDYSGRAMNEQYF.

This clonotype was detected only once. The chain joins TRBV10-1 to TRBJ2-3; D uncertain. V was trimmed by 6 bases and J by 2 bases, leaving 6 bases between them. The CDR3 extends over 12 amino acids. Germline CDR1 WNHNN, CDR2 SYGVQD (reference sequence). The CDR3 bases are TGCGCCAGCAGCGGGTCCACAGATACGCAGTATTTT. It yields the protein CASSGSTDTQYF.

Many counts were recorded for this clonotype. The CDR3 loop reads CASPQGGGGTDTQYF. CDR3 DNA: TGTGCCAGCCCCCAGGGGGGAGGAGGAACAGATACGCAGTATTTT. V usage is TRBV21-1 and J usage is TRBJ2-3; the table calls TRBD1, which could not be checked here. TRBV21-1 is reported as a pseudogene. CDR3 length equals 15 residues.

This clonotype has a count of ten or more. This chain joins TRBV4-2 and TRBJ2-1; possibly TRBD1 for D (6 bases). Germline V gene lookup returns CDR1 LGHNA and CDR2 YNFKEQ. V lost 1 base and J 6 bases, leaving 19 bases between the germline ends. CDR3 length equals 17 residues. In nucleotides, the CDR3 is TGTGCCAGCAGCCAAGGGGTAGTGGGGGCCGGTAGCAATGAGCAGTTCTTC. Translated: CASSQGVVGAGSNEQFF.

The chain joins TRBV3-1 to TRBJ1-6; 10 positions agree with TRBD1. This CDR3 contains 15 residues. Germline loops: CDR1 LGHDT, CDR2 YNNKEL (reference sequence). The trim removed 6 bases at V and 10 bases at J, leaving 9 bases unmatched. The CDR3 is CASRNRDRGGSPLHF. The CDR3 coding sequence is TGTGCCAGCAGAAACCGGGACAGGGGAGGGTCACCCCTCCACTTT.

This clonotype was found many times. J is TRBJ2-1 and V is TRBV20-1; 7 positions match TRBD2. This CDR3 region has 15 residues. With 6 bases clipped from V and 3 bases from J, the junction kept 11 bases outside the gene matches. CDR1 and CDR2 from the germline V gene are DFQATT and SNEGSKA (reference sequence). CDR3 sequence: CSAVRSGNNYNEQFF. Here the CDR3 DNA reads TGCAGTGCGGTAAGAAGCGGGAACAACTACAATGAGCAGTTCTTC.

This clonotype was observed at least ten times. CDR3 nucleotides: TGTGCCAGCAGTCGCTCCACAGGGGGGAAGAACACTGAAGCTTTCTTT. Protein sequence: CASSRSTGGKNTEAFF. The chain joins TRBV6-2 or TRBV6-3 to TRBJ1-1; TRBD1 aligns across 8 bases. Germline trimming cut 5 bases from V and 1 base from J; bases unmatched to any gene: 9. Germline-derived CDR1 and CDR2 are MNHEY and SVGEGT. There are 16 residues in the CDR3.

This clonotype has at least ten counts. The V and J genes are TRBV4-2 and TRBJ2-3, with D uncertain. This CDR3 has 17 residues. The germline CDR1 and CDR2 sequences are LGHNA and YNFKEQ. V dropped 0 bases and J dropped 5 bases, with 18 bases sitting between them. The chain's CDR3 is CASSQEGTPPALDTQYF. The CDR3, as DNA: TGTGCCAGCAGCCAAGAAGGAACGCCTCCGGCCTTAGATACGCAGTATTTT.

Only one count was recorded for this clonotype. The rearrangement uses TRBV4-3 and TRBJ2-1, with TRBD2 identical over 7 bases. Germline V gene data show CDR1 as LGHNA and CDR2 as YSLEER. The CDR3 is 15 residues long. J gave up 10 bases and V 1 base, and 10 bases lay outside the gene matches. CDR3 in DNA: TGCGCCAGCAGCCAAGGTCCCCTAGCGGTAGGAGAGCAGTTCTTC. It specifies CASSQGPLAVGEQFF.

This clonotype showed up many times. CDR3 in DNA: TGCAGCGTTTCTCCCTCCTACAATGAGCAGTTCTTC. It is translated as CSVSPSYNEQFF. This chain uses TRBV29-1 with TRBJ2-1, with no clear D. Trimming stripped 5 bases from V and 0 bases from J, with 5 bases between. The CDR3 spans 12 residues. CDR1 and CDR2 from the germline V gene are SQVTM and ANQGSEA.

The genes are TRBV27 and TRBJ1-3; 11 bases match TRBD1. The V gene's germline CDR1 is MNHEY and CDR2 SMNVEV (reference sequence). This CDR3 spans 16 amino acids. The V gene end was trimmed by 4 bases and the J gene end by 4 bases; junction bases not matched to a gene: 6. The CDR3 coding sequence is TGTGCCAGCAGTTCATCAGGACAGGGGGCAGGAAACACCATATATTTT. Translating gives CASSSSGQGAGNTIYF.

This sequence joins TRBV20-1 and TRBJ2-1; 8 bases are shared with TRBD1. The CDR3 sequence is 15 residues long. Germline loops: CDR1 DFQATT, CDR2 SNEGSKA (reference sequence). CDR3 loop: CNVLTPPGGWDEQFF. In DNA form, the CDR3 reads TGCAATGTTTTAACGCCCCCAGGGGGCTGGGATGAGCAGTTCTTC.

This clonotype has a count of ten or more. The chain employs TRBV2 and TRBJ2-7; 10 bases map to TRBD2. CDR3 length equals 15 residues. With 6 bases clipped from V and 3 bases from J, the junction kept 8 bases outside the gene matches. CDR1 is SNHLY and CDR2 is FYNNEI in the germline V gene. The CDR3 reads CASRVGLAAVYEQYF. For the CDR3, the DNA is TGTGCCAGCAGGGTCGGACTAGCGGCGGTCTACGAGCAGTACTTC.

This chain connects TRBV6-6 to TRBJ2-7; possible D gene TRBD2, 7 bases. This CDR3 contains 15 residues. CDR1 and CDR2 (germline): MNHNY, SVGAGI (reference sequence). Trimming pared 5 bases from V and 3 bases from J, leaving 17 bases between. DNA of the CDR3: TGTGCCAGCAGTACCCAGGGGAGGGGGGACTACGAGCAGTACTTC. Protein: CASSTQGRGDYEQYF.

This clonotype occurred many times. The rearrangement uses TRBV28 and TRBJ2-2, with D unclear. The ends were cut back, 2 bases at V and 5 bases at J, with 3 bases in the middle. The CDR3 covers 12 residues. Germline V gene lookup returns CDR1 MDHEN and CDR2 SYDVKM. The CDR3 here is CASSLRTGELFF. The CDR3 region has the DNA TGTGCCAGCAGTTTACGGACCGGGGAGCTGTTTTTT.

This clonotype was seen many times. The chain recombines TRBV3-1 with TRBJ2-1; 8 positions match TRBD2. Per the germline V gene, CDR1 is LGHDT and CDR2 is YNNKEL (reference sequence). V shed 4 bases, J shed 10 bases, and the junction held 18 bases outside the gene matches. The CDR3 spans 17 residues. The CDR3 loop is CASSPPHSPGGPAEQFF. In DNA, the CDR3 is TGTGCCAGCAGCCCACCCCATAGTCCGGGAGGGCCGGCCGAGCAGTTCTTC.

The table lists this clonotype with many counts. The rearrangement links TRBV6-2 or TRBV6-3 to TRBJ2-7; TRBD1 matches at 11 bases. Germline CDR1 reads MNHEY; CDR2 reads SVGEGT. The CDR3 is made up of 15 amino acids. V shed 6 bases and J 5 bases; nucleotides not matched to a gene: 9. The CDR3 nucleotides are TGTGCCAGCAGAAACCCCCGGGACAGGGGGAACGAGCAGTACTTC. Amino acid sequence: CASRNPRDRGNEQYF.

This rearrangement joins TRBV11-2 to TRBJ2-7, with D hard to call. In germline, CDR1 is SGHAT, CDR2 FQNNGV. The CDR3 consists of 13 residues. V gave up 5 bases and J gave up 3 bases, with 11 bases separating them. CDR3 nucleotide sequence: TGTGCCAGCAGCCTCTCCCGGGTCTACGAGCAGTACTTC. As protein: CASSLSRVYEQYF.

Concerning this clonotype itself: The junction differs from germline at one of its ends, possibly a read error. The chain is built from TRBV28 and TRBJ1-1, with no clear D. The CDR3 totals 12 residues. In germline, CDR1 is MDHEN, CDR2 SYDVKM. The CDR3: CACSLWRVGAFF. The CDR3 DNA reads TGTGCCTGCAGTTTATGGCGAGTGGGAGCTTTCTTT.

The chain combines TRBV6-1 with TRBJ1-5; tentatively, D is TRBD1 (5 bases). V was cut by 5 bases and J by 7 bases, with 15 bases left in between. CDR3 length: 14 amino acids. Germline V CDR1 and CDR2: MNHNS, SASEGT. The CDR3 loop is CASSPRGLWQPQHF. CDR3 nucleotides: TGTGCCAGCAGTCCGCGGGGGTTATGGCAGCCCCAGCATTTT.

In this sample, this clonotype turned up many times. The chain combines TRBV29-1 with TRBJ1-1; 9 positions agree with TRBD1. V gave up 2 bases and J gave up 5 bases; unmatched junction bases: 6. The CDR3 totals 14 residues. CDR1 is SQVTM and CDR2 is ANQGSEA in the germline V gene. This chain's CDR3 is CSVEKGQGGTEAFF. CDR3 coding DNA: TGCAGCGTTGAAAAGGGACAGGGAGGAACTGAAGCTTTCTTT.

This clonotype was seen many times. CDR3 in DNA: TGCAGTGCTAGGTCGCAGGGCTACAATGAGCAGTTCTTC. It encodes CSARSQGYNEQFF. This chain connects TRBV20-1 to TRBJ2-1; D possibly corresponds to TRBD1 (5 bases). The CDR3 runs to 13 residues. With 3 bases removed from V and 3 bases from J, the gap between germline ends came to 9 bases. Germline V gene lookup returns CDR1 DFQATT and CDR2 SNEGSKA (reference sequence).